The clone carrying this TCR beta chain is termed medium-sized (0.01 to 0.1%). Its matching antigen is unknown. The sorted Tregs were CD4+CD25+CD127-/low cells. Semi-nested PCR with Nested Universal Primer A followed constant-region reverse priming of full-length variable regions. TCRdb reprocessed the 5' RACE reads via MiXCR and lists one record per CDR3 protein. The sample includes under 9,500 distinct CDR3 sequences, about a third of them seen just once. Study-level points and caveats: The larger cohort examined one V-J beta rearrangement, not whole repertoires. Greatest tumor Treg TCR overlap was with tumor naive CD4+ cells.

Germline V CDR1 and CDR2: SGHRS, YFSETQ. The ends lost 4 bases at V and 5 bases at J; junction bases unmatched: 8. The CDR3 is 15 amino acids. The TCR sequence derives from a female donor with breast cancer. This chain joins TRBV5-1 and TRBJ1-2; TRBD1 matches 10 bases. The sequenced material came from Tregs sorted from blood. The CDR3 reads CASSPARGQGYGYTF. The DNA of the CDR3 is TGCGCCAGCAGCCCAGCACGGGGACAGGGGTATGGCTACACCTTC.